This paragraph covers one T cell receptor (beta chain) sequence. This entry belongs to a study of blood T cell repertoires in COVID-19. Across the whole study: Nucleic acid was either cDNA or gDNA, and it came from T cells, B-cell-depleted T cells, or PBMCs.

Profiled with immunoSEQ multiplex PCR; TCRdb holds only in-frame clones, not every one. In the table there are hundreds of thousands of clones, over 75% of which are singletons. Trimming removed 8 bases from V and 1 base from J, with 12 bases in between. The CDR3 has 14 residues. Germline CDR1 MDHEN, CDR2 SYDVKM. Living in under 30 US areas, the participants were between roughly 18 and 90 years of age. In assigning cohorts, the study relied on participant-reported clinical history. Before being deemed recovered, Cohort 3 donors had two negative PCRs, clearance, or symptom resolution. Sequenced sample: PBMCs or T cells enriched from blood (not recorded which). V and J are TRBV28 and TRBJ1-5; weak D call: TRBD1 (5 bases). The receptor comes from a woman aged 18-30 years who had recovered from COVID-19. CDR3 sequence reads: CASRGGVSNQPQHF. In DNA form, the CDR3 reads TGTGCCAGCCGGGGGGGAGTCAGCAATCAGCCCCAGCATTTT.